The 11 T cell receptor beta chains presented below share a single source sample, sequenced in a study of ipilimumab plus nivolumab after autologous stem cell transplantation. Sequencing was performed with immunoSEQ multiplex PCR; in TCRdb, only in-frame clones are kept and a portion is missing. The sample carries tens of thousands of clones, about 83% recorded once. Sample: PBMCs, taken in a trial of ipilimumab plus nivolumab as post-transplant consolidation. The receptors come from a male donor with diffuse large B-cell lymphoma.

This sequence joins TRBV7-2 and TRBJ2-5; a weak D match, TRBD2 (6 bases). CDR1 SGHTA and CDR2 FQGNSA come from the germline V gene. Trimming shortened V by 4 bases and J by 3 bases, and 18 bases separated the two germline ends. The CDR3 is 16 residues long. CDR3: CASSSYAGGTKETQYF. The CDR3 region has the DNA TGTGCCAGCAGCTCCTACGCCGGGGGAACCAAAGAGACCCAGTACTTC.

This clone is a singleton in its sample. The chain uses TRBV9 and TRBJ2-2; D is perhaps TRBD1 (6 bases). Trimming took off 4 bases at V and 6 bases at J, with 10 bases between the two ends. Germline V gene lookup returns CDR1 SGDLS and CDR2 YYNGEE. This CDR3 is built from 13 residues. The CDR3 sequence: CASSLQGPGELFF. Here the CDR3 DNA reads TGTGCCAGCAGCCTACAGGGCCCCGGGGAGCTGTTTTTT.

The CDR3 loop is CASNEQGSRQPQHF. The CDR3 DNA sequence: TGTGCCAGCAATGAGCAGGGTTCTAGGCAGCCCCAGCATTTT. The rearrangement links TRBV2 to TRBJ1-5; the D gene is possibly TRBD1 (5 bases). There are 14 residues in the CDR3. CDR1 and CDR2 (germline): SNHLY, FYNNEI. Trimming cost V 7 bases and J 7 bases, with 17 bases left between them.

In DNA, the CDR3 is TGCGCCAGCAGCCTGGGGGGGCGGATAAATCAGCCCCAGCATTTT. It codes for CASSLGGRINQPQHF. This sequence joins TRBV5-1 and TRBJ1-5, with D perhaps TRBD1 (6 bases). The ends were cut back, 4 bases at V and 4 bases at J, with 15 bases in the middle. The CDR3 consists of 15 residues. Germline loops: CDR1 SGHRS, CDR2 YFSETQ.

The CDR3 spells CASSFGGGAKETQYF. The CDR3 coding sequence is TGTGCCAGCAGCTTTGGCGGGGGGGCCAAAGAGACCCAGTACTTC. This chain joins TRBV11-2 and TRBJ2-5; 9 bases map to TRBD2. The CDR3 runs 15 residues. Per the germline V gene, CDR1 is SGHAT and CDR2 is FQNNGV. J gave up 3 bases and V 3 bases, and 5 bases lay outside the gene matches.

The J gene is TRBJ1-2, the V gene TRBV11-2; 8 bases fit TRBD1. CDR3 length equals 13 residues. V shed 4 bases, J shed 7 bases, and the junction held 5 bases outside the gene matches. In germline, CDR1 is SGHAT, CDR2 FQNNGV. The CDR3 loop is CASSSRTGSGYTF. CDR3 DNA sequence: TGTGCCAGCAGCTCACGGACAGGGAGTGGCTACACCTTC.

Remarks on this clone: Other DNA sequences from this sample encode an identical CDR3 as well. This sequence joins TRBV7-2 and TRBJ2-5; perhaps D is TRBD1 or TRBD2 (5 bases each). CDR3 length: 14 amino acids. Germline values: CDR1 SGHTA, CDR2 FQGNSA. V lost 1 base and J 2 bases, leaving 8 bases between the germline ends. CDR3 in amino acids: CASSLGGSQETQYF. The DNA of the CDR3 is TGTGCCAGCAGCTTAGGGGGGAGTCAAGAGACCCAGTACTTC.

CDR3 region: CASSEFRNLGNTEAFF. The CDR3, as DNA: TGTGCCAGCAGTGAATTTAGGAATTTAGGGAACACTGAAGCTTTCTTT. The rearrangement uses TRBV6-1 and TRBJ1-1; D uncertain. Germline loops: CDR1 MNHNS, CDR2 SASEGT. This CDR3 has 16 residues. Trimming cost V 2 bases and J 1 base, with 14 bases left between them.

CDR3 sequence (DNA): TGTGCCAGCAGTTACGCGCGGAACACCGGGGAGCTGTTTTTT. Translating gives CASSYARNTGELFF. The chain uses TRBV6-5 and TRBJ2-2; D call uncertain. The germline CDR1 and CDR2 sequences are MNHEY and SVGAGI. Trimming cost V 2 bases and J 1 base, with 5 bases left between them. The CDR3 totals 14 residues.

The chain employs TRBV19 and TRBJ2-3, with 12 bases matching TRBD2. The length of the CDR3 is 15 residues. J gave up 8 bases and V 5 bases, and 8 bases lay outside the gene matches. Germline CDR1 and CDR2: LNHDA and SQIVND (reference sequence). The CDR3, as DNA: TGTGCCAGTAGTCTACTAGCGGGGGGTGAAGGTACGCAGTATTTT. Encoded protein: CASSLLAGGEGTQYF.

This chain's CDR3 is CASSLDPREQYF. CDR3 coding DNA: TGTGCCAGCAGCTTAGACCCGAGGGAGCAGTACTTC. The gene calls are TRBV7-9 and TRBJ2-7, with D unresolved. Trimming left V 1 base short and J 7 bases short, with 8 bases between. The CDR3 length is 12 residues. CDR1 and CDR2 from the germline V gene are SEHNR and FQNEAQ (reference sequence).